One and the same sample provided the 29 T cell receptor beta chains below, sequenced in a study of T-cell reconstitution after alpha-beta-depleted transplantation in children. TCRbeta library construction was performed incorporating unique molecular identifiers. TCRdb recomputed calls from the PCR reads with MiXCR, one row per CDR3 protein. The sample holds hundreds of thousands of distinct CDR3 sequences; about an eighth are singletons and the top ten take about 0.79%. Sequencing used PBMCs, obtained before TCRalphabeta/CD19-depleted stem cell transplant. The receptor set was obtained from a girl aged 2-10 years with congenital amegakaryocytic thrombocytopenia, due to receive a stem cell transplant.

The chain joins TRBV12-3 or TRBV12-4 to TRBJ2-5, with D unresolved. This CDR3 has 12 amino acids. Trimming took 7 bases from V and 5 from J, leaving 11 bases between them. CDR3 amino acids: CASNGILETQYF. The DNA of the CDR3 is TGTGCCAGCAATGGGATCCTGGAGACCCAGTACTTC.

This clonotype was observed a few times. The chain employs TRBV4-1 and TRBJ2-7; D may be TRBD2 (5 bases). The CDR3 has 14 residues. V gave up 0 bases and J gave up 5 bases, with 11 bases separating them. In germline, CDR1 is MGHRA, CDR2 YSYEKL. The CDR3 coding sequence is TGCGCCAGCAGCCAAGAGGGTGAGGGAAACGAGCAGTACTTC. Protein product: CASSQEGEGNEQYF.

The CDR3 nucleotides read TGTGCCACCGCAAGCGTCCCGTTCTCCTACGAGCAGTACTTC. Its translation is CATASVPFSYEQYF. The chain recombines TRBV15 with TRBJ2-7; D uncertain. The CDR3 has 14 amino acids. CDR1 is LNHNV, CDR2 YYDKDF, per germline (reference sequence). Trimming shortened V by 8 bases and J by 0 bases, and 14 bases separated the two germline ends.

Notes on this clonotype: Since a much larger clone is just one base distant, this may be a read error. The chain has TRBV5-1 and TRBJ2-1, with no clear D. The CDR3 covers 13 residues. The V gene's germline CDR1 is SGHRS and CDR2 YFSETQ. The CDR3 DNA reads TGCGCCAGCAGCTTGGATCTTAGCTCTGAGCATTTCTTC. Protein: CASSLDLSSEHFF.

This clonotype has a count of ten or more. Here the CDR3 reads CASSGPNTGELFF. For the CDR3, the DNA is TGCGCCAGCAGCGGCCCGAACACCGGGGAGCTGTTTTTT. The rearrangement links TRBV5-1 to TRBJ2-2; D is unclear. Germline CDR1 and CDR2: SGHRS and YFSETQ. Trimming took 4 bases from V and 0 from J, leaving 4 bases between them. The CDR3 consists of 13 residues.

As concerns this clonotype: This may be a read error: a much more frequent sequence differs by one nucleotide. V is TRBV10-2 and J is TRBJ1-1; D is possibly TRBD1 (5 bases). Germline CDR1 WSHSY, CDR2 SAAADI. There are 14 residues in the CDR3. The V and J ends lost 8 bases and 1 base respectively, with 14 bases between them. In DNA form, the CDR3 reads TGCGCCAGCCTCCAAACTACAGGGAACACTGAAGCTTTCTTT. Translating it yields CASLQTTGNTEAFF.

The sample holds many counts of this clonotype. The gene calls are TRBV9 and TRBJ2-1, with D possibly being TRBD2 (5 bases). Germline-derived CDR1 and CDR2 are SGDLS and YYNGEE. The CDR3 spans 16 residues. Trimming stripped 0 bases from V and 0 bases from J, with 10 bases between. The CDR3 sequence is CASSVGGLPSYNEQFF. The CDR3 DNA follows: TGTGCCAGCAGCGTAGGAGGACTTCCCTCCTACAATGAGCAGTTCTTC.

This clonotype showed up many times. The V and J genes are TRBV12-3 or TRBV12-4 and TRBJ2-2; 7 bases match TRBD2. The V segment lost 7 bases and the J segment 3 bases; nucleotides outside the gene matches: 11. The CDR3 sequence is 16 residues long. CDR3 amino acids: CASTPGSGTYTGELFF. The CDR3 nucleotides read TGTGCCAGCACCCCAGGGAGCGGGACGTACACCGGGGAGCTGTTTTTT.

This rearrangement joins TRBV2 to TRBJ1-1, with D possibly being TRBD1 (5 bases). The ends were cut back, 10 bases at V and 6 bases at J, with 9 bases in the middle. The CDR3 covers 10 residues. Germline V gene lookup returns CDR1 SNHLY and CDR2 FYNNEI. The CDR3 reads CATGIPEAFF. The CDR3 coding sequence is TGTGCCACAGGGATTCCTGAAGCTTTCTTT. Supplemented by reference TRBV2 and TRBJ1-1, the full variable domain reads EPEVTQTPSHQVTQMGQEVILRCVPISNHLYFYWYRQILGQKVEFLVSFYNNEISEKSEIFDDQFSVERPDGSNFTLKIRSTKLEDSAMYFCATGIPEAFFGQGTRLTVV.

This clonotype was recorded many times. The junction differs from germline at one of its ends, possibly a read error. The gene calls are TRBV7-2 and TRBJ2-7; 8 bases fit TRBD2. CDR3 length: 16 amino acids. The germline CDR1 and CDR2 sequences are SGHTA and FQGNSA. The CDR3 is CASTLMGLVGSYEQYF. The DNA of the CDR3 is TGTGCCAGCACCTTAATGGGACTAGTAGGGTCCTACGAGCAGTACTTC.

This clonotype came up a few times. The CDR3 loop reads CASSLGSVAYEQYF. The CDR3 nucleotides are TGCGCCAGCAGCTTGGGCAGCGTCGCATACGAGCAGTACTTC. This chain joins TRBV5-1 and TRBJ2-7; no reliable D call. V dropped 0 bases and J dropped 4 bases, with 11 bases sitting between them. The CDR3 totals 14 residues. Per the germline V gene, CDR1 is SGHRS and CDR2 is YFSETQ.

This clonotype was observed at least ten times. The chain links TRBV7-2 to TRBJ2-1, with D possibly matching TRBD1 (5 bases). The V gene lost 2 bases and the J gene lost 3 bases, with 14 bases spanning the gap. Germline V lookup: CDR1 SGHTA, CDR2 FQGNSA. The CDR3 has 16 amino acids. The CDR3 is CASSLSWGQGYNEQFF. The CDR3 DNA is TGTGCCAGCAGCTTATCATGGGGCCAGGGCTACAATGAGCAGTTCTTC.

This clonotype was detected many times. V usage is TRBV12-3 or TRBV12-4 and J usage is TRBJ2-4; D possibly corresponds to TRBD2 (5 bases). Trimming pared 6 bases from V and 8 bases from J, leaving 11 bases between. CDR3 length equals 12 residues. CDR3 sequence (DNA): TGTGCCAGCAGAGGACCCGGGGACATTCAGTACTTC. This sequence encodes CASRGPGDIQYF.

The chain recombines TRBV7-2 with TRBJ2-2; 8 nucleotides line up with TRBD2. The CDR3 extends over 16 amino acids. Germline lookup yields CDR1 SGHTA and CDR2 FQGNSA. J was trimmed by 6 bases and V by 6 bases; bases with no gene match: 12. CDR3 region: CASSSYIAREAGELFF. In DNA, the CDR3 is TGTGCCAGCAGTTCTTACATAGCGCGGGAGGCCGGGGAGCTGTTTTTT.

The genes are TRBV28 and TRBJ2-1; 9 nucleotides agree with TRBD2. The CDR3 is 16 amino acids. Unmatched junction bases numbered 11, after V lost 6 bases and J lost 5 bases. CDR1 and CDR2 from the germline V gene are MDHEN and SYDVKM. The CDR3 reads CASSPGLARVDNEQFF. The CDR3 nucleotides are TGTGCCAGCAGCCCAGGACTAGCGAGAGTAGACAATGAGCAGTTCTTC. Based on the CDR3 plus reference TRBV28 and TRBJ2-1, the full variable domain is DVKVTQSSRYLVKRTGEKVFLECVQDMDHENMFWYRQDPGLGLRLIYFSYDVKMKEKGDIPEGYSVSREKKERFSLILESASTNQTSMYLCASSPGLARVDNEQFFGPGTRLTVL.

This clonotype was seen at least ten times. This chain links TRBV27 with TRBJ2-7; the D call may be TRBD1 or TRBD2 (5 bases each). This CDR3 spans 15 amino acids. The V and J ends lost 2 bases and 2 bases respectively, with 13 bases between them. Germline V gene data show CDR1 as MNHEY and CDR2 as SMNVEV (reference sequence). This CDR3 is CASSLDFGGTYEQYF. CDR3 bases: TGTGCCAGCAGTTTAGACTTTGGGGGTACCTACGAGCAGTACTTC.

The rearrangement joins TRBV11-2 to TRBJ2-4; D may be TRBD1 or TRBD2 (5 bases each). This CDR3 region has 14 residues. V lost 6 bases, J lost 8 bases, and 17 bases lay in between. The V gene's germline CDR1 is SGHAT and CDR2 FQNNGV. The CDR3 sequence is CASRSGLRGDIQYF. The CDR3 DNA reads TGTGCCAGCAGGTCCGGGCTAAGAGGGGACATTCAGTACTTC. The full variable domain, its missing parts supplied by reference TRBV11-2 and TRBJ2-4, is EAGVAQSPRYKIIEKRQSVAFWCNPISGHATLYWYQQILGQGPKLLIQFQNNGVVDDSQLPKDRFSAERLKGVDSTLKIQPAKLEDSAVYLCASRSGLRGDIQYFGAGTRLSVL.

V and J are TRBV29-1 and TRBJ1-5; D gene unclear. Germline V gene lookup returns CDR1 SQVTM and CDR2 ANQGSEA. The ends were cut back, 7 bases at V and 3 bases at J, with 19 bases in the middle. This CDR3 contains 15 residues. The CDR3 loop reads CSAEPLGGVNQPQHF. CDR3 nucleotide sequence: TGCAGCGCTGAGCCCCTCGGAGGAGTCAATCAGCCCCAGCATTTT.

This clonotype was picked up many times. The chain combines TRBV12-3 or TRBV12-4 with TRBJ2-7; D call uncertain. The CDR3 loop spans 13 amino acids. Trimming took off 2 bases at V and 0 bases at J, with 5 bases between the two ends. The CDR3 region has the DNA TGTGCCAGCAGTTTACACACCTCCTACGAGCAGTACTTC. It encodes CASSLHTSYEQYF.

This clonotype was counted ten times or more. The chain recombines TRBV5-1 with TRBJ2-7, with a weak D call TRBD1 (6 bases). V gave up 2 bases and J gave up 3 bases, with 15 bases separating them. Per the germline V gene, CDR1 is SGHRS and CDR2 is YFSETQ. The CDR3 loop spans 15 amino acids. This CDR3 is CASSFNREFLYEQYF. The CDR3 nucleotides are TGCGCCAGCAGCTTCAACAGGGAGTTTCTCTACGAGCAGTACTTC.

This clonotype was observed at least ten times. The J gene is TRBJ1-3, the V gene TRBV7-2; D remains unclear. Trimming left V 0 bases short and J 1 base short, with 4 bases between. The CDR3 length is 14 residues. Germline V CDR1 and CDR2: SGHTA, FQGNSA. CDR3 region: CASSLATSGNTIYF. The DNA of the CDR3 is TGTGCCAGCAGCTTAGCTACTTCTGGAAACACCATATATTTT.

This chain joins TRBV7-9 and TRBJ2-7; D may be TRBD2 (5 bases). Germline-derived CDR1 and CDR2 are SEHNR and FQNEAQ (reference sequence). Trimming stripped 1 base from V and 0 bases from J, with 13 bases between. The CDR3 covers 16 residues. The CDR3 bases are TGTGCCAGCAGCTTAGATTCGAGGGAGTCCTCCTACGAGCAGTACTTC. Its protein is CASSLDSRESSYEQYF. The whole variable domain, filled in from reference TRBV7-9 and TRBJ2-7, reads DTGVSQNPRHKITKRGQNVTFRCDPISEHNRLYWYRQTLGQGPEFLTYFQNEAQLEKSRLLSDRFSAERPKGSFSTLEIQRTEQGDSAMYLCASSLDSRESSYEQYFGPGTRLTVT.

This clonotype was picked up a small number of times. The gene calls are TRBV4-1 and TRBJ2-5; TRBD1 might be the D (6 bases). CDR1 and CDR2 (germline): MGHRA, YSYEKL. V lost 0 bases and J 3 bases, leaving 11 bases between the germline ends. This CDR3 is 15 amino acids long. The CDR3 protein is CASSQDWGQEETQYF. The DNA of the CDR3 is TGCGCCAGCAGCCAAGATTGGGGACAAGAAGAGACCCAGTACTTC.

The chain links TRBV2 to TRBJ2-7, with TRBD2 identical over 7 bases. Trimming removed 11 bases from V and 0 bases from J; junction bases left unmatched: 10. The V gene's germline CDR1 is SNHLY and CDR2 FYNNEI. The CDR3 totals 14 residues. The CDR3 nucleotides read TGTGCCCGAGGGCGGGAGCGCATCTCCTACGAGCAGTACTTC. This sequence encodes CARGRERISYEQYF.

This chain joins TRBV12-3 or TRBV12-4 and TRBJ1-5; 7 nucleotides line up with TRBD1. The CDR3 sequence is 14 residues long. V shed 5 bases, J shed 4 bases, and the junction held 5 bases outside the gene matches. The CDR3 DNA sequence: TGTGCCAGCAGTCCGGGACAGCCAAATCAGCCCCAGCATTTT. It codes for CASSPGQPNQPQHF.

V is TRBV20-1 and J is TRBJ2-1; D not certain. Trimming removed 1 base at V and 0 bases at J, with 13 bases between. This CDR3 is built from 16 residues. Per germline, CDR1 DFQATT and CDR2 SNEGSKA (reference sequence). The CDR3: CSARVAEASSYNEQFF. CDR3 nucleotide sequence: TGCAGTGCTAGAGTGGCCGAAGCTAGCTCCTACAATGAGCAGTTCTTC.

Concerning this clonotype itself: A read error is possible here, since a much larger clone lies one base away. Written as DNA, the CDR3 is TGCAGTGCTAACCAGGGCACAGATACGCAGTATTTT. It encodes CSANQGTDTQYF. V is TRBV20-1 and J is TRBJ2-3; D gene ambiguous. Germline V gene lookup returns CDR1 DFQATT and CDR2 SNEGSKA (reference sequence). The CDR3 is 12 amino acids. V shed 4 bases and J shed 1 base, with 6 bases lying between them.

This clonotype has a handful of counts. The V gene is TRBV20-1, the J gene TRBJ2-1; 10 positions agree with TRBD2. Trimming took 6 bases from V and 9 from J; bases not matched to a gene: 11. CDR1 is DFQATT, CDR2 SNEGSKA, per germline (reference sequence). The CDR3 sequence is 14 residues long. CDR3 sequence (DNA): TGCAGTGCCGCGACTAGCGGGTACAGGGGTGAGCAGTTCTTC. Translating gives CSAATSGYRGEQFF.

This clonotype came up many times. The J gene is TRBJ2-5, the V gene TRBV5-1; D ambiguous. Trimming pared 0 bases from V and 4 bases from J, leaving 10 bases between. CDR3 length equals 14 residues. Germline-derived CDR1 and CDR2 are SGHRS and YFSETQ. CDR3 in amino acids: CASSLEEPRETQYF. The CDR3 DNA reads TGCGCCAGCAGCTTGGAGGAACCAAGAGAGACCCAGTACTTC.